The table lists the clone carrying this TCR beta chain with a few counts. The data derive from a study of blood T cells in healthy people across ages. Primers used in a second PCR of about 6 to 12 cycles were a sample-barcoded 5' primer and a J-beta primer mix. TCRdb re-called the 5' RACE reads with MiXCR, one entry per CDR3 protein. The profile shows hundreds of thousands of distinct CDR3 sequences, roughly 50% of them singletons. V was clipped by 6 bases and J by 6 bases, with 18 bases between them. The CDR3 is made up of 14 amino acids. Germline CDR1 is MNHEY and CDR2 is SMNVEV (reference sequence).

This chain uses TRBV27 with TRBJ2-7; perhaps TRBD2 as D (6 bases). The sequence was collected from a man between 40 and 49 years old in good health. Input material: blood. DNA for the CDR3: TGTGCCAGCAGCTCGGGGGTAATACTCGGCGAGCAGTACTTC. It codes for CASSSGVILGEQYF.